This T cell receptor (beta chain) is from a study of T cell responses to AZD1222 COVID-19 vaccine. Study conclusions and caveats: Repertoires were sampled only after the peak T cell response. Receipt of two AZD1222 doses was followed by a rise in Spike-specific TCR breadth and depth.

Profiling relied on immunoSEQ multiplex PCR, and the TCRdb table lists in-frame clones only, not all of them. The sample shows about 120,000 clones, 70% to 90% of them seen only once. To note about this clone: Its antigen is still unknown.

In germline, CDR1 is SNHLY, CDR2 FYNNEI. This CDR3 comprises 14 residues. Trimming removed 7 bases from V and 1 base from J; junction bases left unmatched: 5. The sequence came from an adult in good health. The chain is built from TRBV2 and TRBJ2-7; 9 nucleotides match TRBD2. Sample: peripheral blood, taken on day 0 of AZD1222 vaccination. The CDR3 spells CASNQRGESYEQYF. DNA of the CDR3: TGTGCCAGCAACCAGCGGGGGGAGTCCTACGAGCAGTACTTC.